Shown below are 11 T cell receptor beta chains from a single sample sequenced in a study of T-cell memory formation after mild COVID-19. TCRdb called the 5' RACE reads again in MiXCR, with one record for every CDR3 protein. The sample carries roughly 600,000 distinct CDR3 sequences, approximately 18% recorded once. What was sequenced was PBMCs or a T cell subset sorted from them (not recorded which). These receptors originate from an adult woman who had mild COVID-19 (a few samples of this study predate the infection). Cell type and time point are not known.

Only a few counts were recorded for this clonotype. The genes are TRBV9 and TRBJ2-7; D unclear. Per germline, CDR1 SGDLS and CDR2 YYNGEE. The CDR3 is made up of 15 amino acids. Trimming took off 0 bases at V and 2 bases at J, with 12 bases between the two ends. CDR3 region: CASSVDISRAYEQYF. The DNA of the CDR3 is TGTGCCAGCAGCGTAGATATATCTAGGGCCTACGAGCAGTACTTC.

In this sample, this clonotype turned up a few times. The chain joins TRBV6-1 to TRBJ2-2, with D unresolved. CDR1 is MNHNS and CDR2 is SASEGT in the germline V gene. This CDR3 is built from 12 residues. The V end lost 6 bases, the J end lost 6 bases, and 8 bases lay between the germline ends. CDR3 residues: CASRIVSGELFF. Written as DNA, the CDR3 is TGTGCCAGCAGAATCGTTTCCGGGGAGCTGTTTTTT.

This chain joins TRBV7-9 and TRBJ2-2; no clear D gene. Trimming took 11 bases from V and 0 from J, leaving 13 bases between them. Germline CDR1 SEHNR, CDR2 FQNEAQ (reference sequence). The CDR3 totals 14 residues. CDR3 residues: CAGHVRPNTGELFF. In DNA form, the CDR3 reads TGTGCCGGGCACGTCAGGCCGAACACCGGGGAGCTGTTTTTT.

This clonotype was counted between two and nine times. The chain carries TRBV4-1 and TRBJ2-1; 10 nucleotides agree with TRBD1. The V gene's germline CDR1 is MGHRA and CDR2 YSYEKL. The length of the CDR3 is 16 residues. V gave up 4 bases and J gave up 9 bases; unmatched junction bases: 12. Here the CDR3 reads CASSPHGGTGEVEQFF. The CDR3 nucleotides are TGCGCCAGCAGCCCTCACGGGGGGACAGGGGAGGTTGAGCAGTTCTTC.

This chain links TRBV12-3 or TRBV12-4 with TRBJ1-5; 7 nucleotides match TRBD1. The CDR3 runs to 13 residues. Trimming took 5 bases from V and 12 from J; bases not matched to a gene: 10. The CDR3 bases are TGTGCCAGCAGTCGGACAGGTGCGCGCGACCAGCATTTT. Amino acid sequence: CASSRTGARDQHF.

This clonotype appeared a few times. The rearrangement uses TRBV20-1 and TRBJ2-1, with TRBD1 matching over 9 bases. The ends lost 1 base at V and 8 bases at J; junction bases unmatched: 9. The CDR3 contains 15 residues. CDR1 and CDR2 from the germline V gene are DFQATT and SNEGSKA (reference sequence). CDR3 in DNA: TGCAGTGCTAGAGGCAGGGACAGGGAGGTAGATGAGCAGTTCTTC. Translating gives CSARGRDREVDEQFF.

This clonotype came up a few times. This chain links TRBV4-3 with TRBJ1-1; 8 bases are shared with TRBD1. The germline V gene has CDR1 LGHNA and CDR2 YSLEER. The J segment lost 0 bases and the V segment lost 2 bases, leaving 5 bases of the junction unmatched. The CDR3 length is 16 residues. CDR3: CASSQQGAGMNTEAFF. The CDR3 region has the DNA TGCGCCAGCAGCCAACAGGGGGCTGGGATGAACACTGAAGCTTTCTTT.

A few counts support this clonotype. The chain employs TRBV12-3 or TRBV12-4 and TRBJ2-2, with 7 positions matching TRBD1. Trimming took 6 bases from V and 0 from J; bases not matched to a gene: 7. The CDR3 runs to 16 residues. CDR3 loop: CASRLSTGANTGELFF. CDR3 nucleotides: TGTGCCAGCAGACTTTCAACAGGGGCGAACACCGGGGAGCTGTTTTTT.

There are a few counts of this clonotype. V is TRBV20-1 and J is TRBJ2-5, with D tentatively TRBD1 (6 bases). The CDR3 consists of 14 residues. Germline V gene lookup returns CDR1 DFQATT and CDR2 SNEGSKA (reference sequence). The V end was cut by 1 base, the J end by 0 bases, with 9 bases between. In DNA form, the CDR3 reads TGCAGTGCTAGAGGGCAGGGGTACCAAGAGACCCAGTACTTC. It specifies CSARGQGYQETQYF.

A few counts support this clonotype. This chain joins TRBV14 and TRBJ2-7; D assignment may be TRBD1 or TRBD2 (5 bases each). V lost 4 bases to trimming and J lost 5 bases, with 15 bases between them. The CDR3 is made up of 14 amino acids. The germline V gene encodes CDR1 SGHDN and CDR2 FVKESK. The CDR3 sequence is CASSLVTGPHEQYF. CDR3 bases: TGTGCCAGCAGCCTAGTGACGGGGCCCCACGAGCAGTACTTC.

The chain recombines TRBV5-1 with TRBJ2-3; possibly TRBD1 or TRBD2 for D (5 bases each). Per germline, CDR1 SGHRS and CDR2 YFSETQ. This CDR3 region has 15 residues. Trimming removed 5 bases from V and 1 base from J, with 14 bases in between. CDR3: CASSSRLGRTDTQYF. DNA of the CDR3: TGCGCCAGCAGTTCGCGACTGGGACGCACAGATACGCAGTATTTT. Drawing the rest from reference TRBV5-1 and TRBJ2-3, the complete variable domain is KAGVTQTPRYLIKTRGQQVTLSCSPISGHRSVSWYQQTPGQGLQFLFEYFSETQRNKGNFPGRFSGRQFSNSRSEMNVSTLELGDSALYLCASSSRLGRTDTQYFGPGTRLTVL.